The clone carrying this T cell receptor beta chain was seen at least ten times. The target antigen is unknown. TCRdb fed the 5' RACE reads into MiXCR, producing one record per CDR3 protein. The data hold about 510,000 distinct CDR3 sequences, with 5.3% observed a single time. The data are from a study of CD8 T cells in ankylosing spondylitis. Notes on the study in general: Made up of under ten highly homologous variants, a TCR beta motif appeared characteristic of ankylosing spondylitis blood. Disease-linked clones reportedly concentrated significantly in matched ankylosing spondylitis synovial fluid.

CDR1 SEHNR and CDR2 FQNEAQ come from the germline V gene (reference sequence). V lost 5 bases, J lost 5 bases, and 22 bases lay in between. The CDR3 spans 16 residues. This receptor was taken from a male donor with ankylosing spondylitis. Sequencing was carried out using blood, either unsorted or a sorted T cell fraction (not recorded which). V is TRBV7-9 and J is TRBJ2-7; maybe TRBD2 (5 bases). Here the CDR3 DNA reads TGTGCCAGCAGCCCCCCGTTCGGGGAAGGGATGGACGAGCAGTACTTC. This codes for CASSPPFGEGMDEQYF. Full variable domain (rest looked up from reference TRBV7-9 and TRBJ2-7): DTGVSQNPRHKITKRGQNVTFRCDPISEHNRLYWYRQTLGQGPEFLTYFQNEAQLEKSRLLSDRFSAERPKGSFSTLEIQRTEQGDSAMYLCASSPPFGEGMDEQYFGPGTRLTVT.